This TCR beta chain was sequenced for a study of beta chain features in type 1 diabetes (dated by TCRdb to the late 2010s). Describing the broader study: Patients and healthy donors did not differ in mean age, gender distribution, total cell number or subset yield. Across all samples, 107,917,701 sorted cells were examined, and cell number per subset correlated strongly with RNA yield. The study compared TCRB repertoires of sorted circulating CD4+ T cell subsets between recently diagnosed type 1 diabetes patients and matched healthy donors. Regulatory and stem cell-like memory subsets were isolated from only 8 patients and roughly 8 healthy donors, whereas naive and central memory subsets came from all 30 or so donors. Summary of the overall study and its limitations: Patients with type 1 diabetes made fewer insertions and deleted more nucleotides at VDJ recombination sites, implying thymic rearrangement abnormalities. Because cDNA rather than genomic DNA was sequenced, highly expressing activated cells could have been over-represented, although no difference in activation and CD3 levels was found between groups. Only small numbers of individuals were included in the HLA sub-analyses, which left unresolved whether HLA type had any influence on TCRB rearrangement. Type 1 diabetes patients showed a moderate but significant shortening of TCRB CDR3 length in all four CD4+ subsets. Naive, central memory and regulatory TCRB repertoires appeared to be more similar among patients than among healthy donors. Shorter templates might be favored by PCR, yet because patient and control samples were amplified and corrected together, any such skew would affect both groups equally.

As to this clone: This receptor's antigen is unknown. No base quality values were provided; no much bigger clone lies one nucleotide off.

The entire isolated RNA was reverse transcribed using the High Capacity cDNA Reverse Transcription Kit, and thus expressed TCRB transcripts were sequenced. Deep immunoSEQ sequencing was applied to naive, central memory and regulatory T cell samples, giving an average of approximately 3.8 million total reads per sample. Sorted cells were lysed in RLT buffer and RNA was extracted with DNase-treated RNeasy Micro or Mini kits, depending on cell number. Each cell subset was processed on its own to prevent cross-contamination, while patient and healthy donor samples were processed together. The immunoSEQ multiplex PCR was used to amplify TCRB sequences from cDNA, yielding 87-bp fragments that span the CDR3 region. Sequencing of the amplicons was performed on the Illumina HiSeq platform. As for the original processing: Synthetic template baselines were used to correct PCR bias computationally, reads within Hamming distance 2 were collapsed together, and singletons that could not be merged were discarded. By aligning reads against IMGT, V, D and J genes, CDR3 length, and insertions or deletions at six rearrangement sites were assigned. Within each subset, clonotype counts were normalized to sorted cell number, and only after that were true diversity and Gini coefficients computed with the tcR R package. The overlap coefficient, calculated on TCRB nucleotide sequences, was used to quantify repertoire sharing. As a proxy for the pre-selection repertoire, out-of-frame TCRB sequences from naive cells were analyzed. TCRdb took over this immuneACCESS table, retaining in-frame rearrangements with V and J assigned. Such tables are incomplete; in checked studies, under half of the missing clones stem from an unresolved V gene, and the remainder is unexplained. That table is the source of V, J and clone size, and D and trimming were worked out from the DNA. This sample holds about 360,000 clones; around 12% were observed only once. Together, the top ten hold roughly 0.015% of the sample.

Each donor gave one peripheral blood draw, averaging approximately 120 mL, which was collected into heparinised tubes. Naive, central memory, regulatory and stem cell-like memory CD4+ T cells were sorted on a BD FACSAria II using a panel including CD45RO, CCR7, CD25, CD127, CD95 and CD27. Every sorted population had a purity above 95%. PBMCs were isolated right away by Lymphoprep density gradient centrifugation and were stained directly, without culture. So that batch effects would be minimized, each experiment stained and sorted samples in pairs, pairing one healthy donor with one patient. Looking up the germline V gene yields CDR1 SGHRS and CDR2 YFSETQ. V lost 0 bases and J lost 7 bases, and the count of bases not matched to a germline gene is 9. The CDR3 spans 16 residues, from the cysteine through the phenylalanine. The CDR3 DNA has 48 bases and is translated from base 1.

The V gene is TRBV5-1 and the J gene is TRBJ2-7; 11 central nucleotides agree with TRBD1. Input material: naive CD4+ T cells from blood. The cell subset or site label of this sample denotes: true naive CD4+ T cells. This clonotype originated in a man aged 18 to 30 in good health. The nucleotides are TGCGCCAGCAGCTTGGCCCTCGGGACAGGGGGGGGAGAGCAGTACTTC. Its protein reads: CASSLALGTGGGEQYF. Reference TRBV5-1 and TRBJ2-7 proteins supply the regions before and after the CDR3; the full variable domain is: KAGVTQTPRYLIKTRGQQVTLSCSPISGHRSVSWYQQTPGQGLQFLFEYFSETQRNKGNFPGRFSGRQFSNSRSEMNVSTLELGDSALYLCASSLALGTGGGEQYFGPGTRLTVT.